This T cell receptor (beta chain) is from a study of blood T cell repertoires in COVID-19. Study details: Spain, Italy and the United States supplied samples that represented acute and convalescent COVID-19.

CDR3 length: 15 residues. Germline CDR1 and CDR2: MNHEY and SVGAGI. Trimming removed 2 bases from V and 8 bases from J; junction bases left unmatched: 11. Original analysis: Scientists estimated how many nucleated cells there were by amplifying reference gene primers. Profiled with immunoSEQ multiplex PCR; TCRdb holds only in-frame clones, not every one. D and trimming come from the DNA, and the V and J calls and clone size come from that table. The table records more than 200,000 clones, more than 65% of them present only once. The TCR sequence derives from a woman of 80 years or more with acute or convalescent COVID-19. The chain carries TRBV6-5 and TRBJ1-2; 7 bases line up with TRBD1. The sample was peripheral blood. CDR3 loop: CASSYVGGEGGGYTF. CDR3 bases: TGTGCCAGCAGTTACGTAGGGGGCGAAGGAGGAGGCTACACCTTC.